The 19 T cell receptor beta chains presented below share a single source sample, sequenced in a study of blood T cell repertoires in COVID-19. Sequenced by immunoSEQ multiplex PCR; TCRdb stores in-frame clones only, minus some. Of 130,000 to 150,000 clones in the sample, about 87% were seen once. The material sequenced was peripheral blood. These receptor sequences come from a woman between 50 and 59 years old with active or convalescent COVID-19.

This chain links TRBV29-1 with TRBJ2-3; 7 nucleotides line up with TRBD2. The junction had 9 bases not matched to a gene; V was cut back by 6 bases and J by 3 bases. The germline CDR1 and CDR2 sequences are SQVTM and ANQGSEA. CDR3 size: 14 residues. The CDR3 spells CSVGSAGSTDTQYF. For the CDR3, the DNA is TGCAGCGTGGGATCAGCGGGATCAACAGATACGCAGTATTTT.

This chain links TRBV5-5 with TRBJ2-1; 9 bases are a match to TRBD2. The germline V gene has CDR1 SGHKS and CDR2 YYEKEE (reference sequence). The CDR3 sequence is 16 residues long. With V trimmed by 4 bases and J by 2 bases, 7 bases remained unmatched. CDR3 protein: CASSLIAGATYNEQFF. The CDR3 DNA sequence: TGTGCCAGCAGCCTCATAGCGGGGGCCACCTACAATGAGCAGTTCTTC.

This chain joins TRBV7-8 and TRBJ2-3; D might be TRBD1 (6 bases). V was cut by 5 bases and J by 1 base, with 22 bases left in between. CDR1 SGHVS and CDR2 FQNEAQ come from the germline V gene. CDR3 length: 18 residues. CDR3 sequence (DNA): TGTGCCAGCAGCCCAGTGGGGTACAGGGTCGAGGGCACAGATACGCAGTATTTT. As protein: CASSPVGYRVEGTDTQYF.

The V and J genes are TRBV10-3 and TRBJ2-7, with 8 bases fitting TRBD1. The germline V gene has CDR1 ENHRY and CDR2 SYGVKD. The CDR3 extends over 16 amino acids. V shed 0 bases, J shed 5 bases, and the junction held 9 bases outside the gene matches. CDR3 amino acids: CAISESETGVAHEQYF. DNA of the CDR3: TGTGCCATCAGTGAGTCAGAGACAGGGGTTGCCCACGAGCAGTACTTC.

The V and J genes are TRBV6-2 or TRBV6-3 and TRBJ2-6; D ambiguous. The germline V and J ends were trimmed by 6 bases and 2 bases, with 14 bases remaining between them. Germline CDR1 reads MNHEY; CDR2 reads SVGEGT. The CDR3 is 16 amino acids. CDR3 sequence reads: CASSRRLVAGANVLTF. The CDR3 coding sequence is TGTGCCAGCAGCCGCCGATTAGTGGCTGGGGCCAACGTCCTGACTTTC.

Turning to this clone: A read error is possible here, since a much larger clone lies one base away. The genes are TRBV12-3 or TRBV12-4 and TRBJ1-3, with D unresolved. V was cut by 6 bases and J by 2 bases, with 5 bases left in between. This CDR3 comprises 12 residues. The CDR3 nucleotides are TGTGCCAGCAGCCCAGCTGGAAACACCATATATTTT. It is translated as CASSPAGNTIYF.

The table lists this clone with a count of one. The chain is built from TRBV21-1 and TRBJ1-2; TRBD1, as called in the table, went unchecked against the DNA. TRBV21-1 is assigned pseudogene status. CDR3 length: 14 amino acids. The DNA for the CDR3 is TGTGCCAGCAGTCTGGACAGCTCTAACTATGGCTACACCTTC. Protein product: CASSLDSSNYGYTF.

The chain links TRBV24-1 to TRBJ1-5; TRBD1 is a possible D gene (5 bases). The CDR3 runs 13 residues. Germline CDR1 reads KGHDR; CDR2 reads SFDVKD. Trimming cost V 9 bases and J 3 bases, with 11 bases left between them. The CDR3 region is CATGGRLNQPQHF. CDR3 DNA: TGTGCCACCGGGGGGAGACTCAATCAGCCCCAGCATTTT.

The chain couples TRBV27 to TRBJ2-1; D may be TRBD2 (5 bases). Germline V gives CDR1 MNHEY, CDR2 SMNVEV (reference sequence). The CDR3 extends over 14 amino acids. The V gene lost 5 bases and the J gene lost 4 bases, with 12 bases spanning the gap. The CDR3 here is CASSPREGYNEQFF. CDR3 in DNA: TGTGCCAGCAGTCCCCGGGAAGGATACAATGAGCAGTTCTTC.

This clone was seen a single time. The rearrangement links TRBV6-6 to TRBJ1-6; the D is unclear. V was pared by 2 bases and J by 0 bases, with 8 bases between. The CDR3 runs to 16 residues. Germline values: CDR1 MNHNY, CDR2 SVGAGI (reference sequence). The CDR3 sequence: CASSYRESSYNSPLHF. The CDR3 DNA is TGTGCCAGCAGTTACCGGGAGAGCTCCTATAATTCACCCCTCCACTTT.

This clone was found once. Other nucleotide sequences in the sample specify the same CDR3. The chain recombines TRBV5-1 with TRBJ1-1; 8 positions match TRBD1. The CDR3 contains 14 residues. The germline CDR1 and CDR2 sequences are SGHRS and YFSETQ. J gave up 1 base and V 2 bases, and 1 base lay outside the gene matches. In DNA, the CDR3 is TGCGCCAGCAGCTTACAGGGGGGGAACACTGAAGCTTTCTTT. Its translation is CASSLQGGNTEAFF. The full variable domain, in which reference TRBV5-1 and TRBJ1-1 provide the parts outside the CDR3, is KAGVTQTPRYLIKTRGQQVTLSCSPISGHRSVSWYQQTPGQGLQFLFEYFSETQRNKGNFPGRFSGRQFSNSRSEMNVSTLELGDSALYLCASSLQGGNTEAFFGQGTRLTVV.

This rearrangement joins TRBV2 to TRBJ2-7, with TRBD1 matching over 8 bases. CDR1 and CDR2 (germline): SNHLY, FYNNEI. Trimming at V came to 8 bases and at J to 2 bases, leaving 5 bases not matched to a gene. This CDR3 has 13 amino acids. CDR3 sequence reads: CASRQGSAYEQYF. CDR3 nucleotide sequence: TGTGCCAGCCGACAGGGGTCCGCCTACGAGCAGTACTTC.

The chain uses TRBV3-1 (or the pseudogene TRBV3-2) and TRBJ1-2; D unclear. Trimming left V 3 bases short and J 4 bases short, with 12 bases between. The CDR3 is made up of 14 amino acids. The germline V gene has CDR1 LGHDT and CDR2 YNNKEL (reference sequence). The CDR3 region is CASSHRRSAYGYTF. CDR3 coding DNA: TGTGCCAGCAGCCACCGACGGAGCGCCTATGGCTACACCTTC.

V and J are TRBV5-5 and TRBJ2-2, with TRBD2 matching over 12 bases. CDR3 length: 15 residues. V was pared by 1 base and J by 8 bases, with 3 bases of the junction left unmatched. CDR1 SGHKS and CDR2 YYEKEE come from the germline V gene (reference sequence). The CDR3 nucleotides read TGTGCCAGCAGCTTGATAACTAGCGGGAGGGGGGAGCTGTTTTTT. Protein sequence: CASSLITSGRGELFF.

This clone was detected a few times. The V call is TRBV7-9, the J call TRBJ1-1, with 9 bases that match TRBD1. Looked up from germline, CDR1 is SEHNR and CDR2 is FQNEAQ (reference sequence). J gave up 6 bases and V 5 bases, and 10 bases lay outside the gene matches. This CDR3 spans 15 amino acids. CDR3 in amino acids: CASSPTWDREPEAFF. In nucleotides, the CDR3 is TGTGCCAGCAGCCCTACATGGGACAGGGAGCCTGAAGCTTTCTTT.

The CDR3 sequence: CASSVGQSLSYEQYF. CDR3 in DNA: TGTGCCAGCAGCGTAGGTCAAAGCCTTTCCTACGAGCAGTACTTC. J is TRBJ2-7 and V is TRBV9; D ambiguous. The CDR3 is 15 residues long. V was cut by 0 bases and J by 1 base, with 11 bases left in between. Germline-derived CDR1 and CDR2 are SGDLS and YYNGEE.

The chain recombines TRBV19 with TRBJ2-1, with D perhaps TRBD2 (6 bases). CDR1 and CDR2 from the germline V gene are LNHDA and SQIVND (reference sequence). The CDR3 has 15 amino acids. V gave up 7 bases and J gave up 4 bases, with 17 bases separating them. CDR3 protein: CASTPGAGLYNEQFF. Written as DNA, the CDR3 is TGTGCCAGTACCCCCGGGGCGGGGCTATACAATGAGCAGTTCTTC. The full variable domain, in which reference TRBV19 and TRBJ2-1 provide the parts outside the CDR3, is DGGITQSPKYLFRKEGQNVTLSCEQNLNHDAMYWYRQDPGQGLRLIYYSQIVNDFQKGDIAEGYSVSREKKESFPLTVTSAQKNPTAFYLCASTPGAGLYNEQFFGPGTRLTVL.

The rearrangement links TRBV12-3 or TRBV12-4 to TRBJ2-7; 8 nucleotides line up with TRBD2. The CDR3 has 13 amino acids. The trim removed 5 bases at V and 2 bases at J, leaving 2 bases unmatched. CDR3: CASSGLATYEQYF. Written as DNA, the CDR3 is TGTGCCAGCAGTGGACTAGCAACCTACGAGCAGTACTTC.

The V call is TRBV18, the J call TRBJ1-3, with TRBD1 identical over 9 bases. CDR1 is KGHSH, CDR2 LQKENI, per germline. The CDR3 contains 20 residues. V shed 2 bases, J shed 4 bases, and the junction held 18 bases outside the gene matches. CDR3 protein: CASSPFSGQGRGGSGNTIYF. CDR3 DNA sequence: TGTGCCAGCTCACCATTTTCCGGACAGGGGCGAGGTGGAAGCGGAAACACCATATATTTT. The variable domain in full, with the rest retrieved from reference TRBV18 and TRBJ1-3, is NAGVMQNPRHLVRRRGQEARLRCSPMKGHSHVYWYRQLPEEGLKFMVYLQKENIIDESGMPKERFSAEFPKEGPSILRIQQVVRGDSAAYFCASSPFSGQGRGGSGNTIYFGEGSWLTVV.